Following are 3 T cell receptor beta chains from one sample sequenced in a study of T-cell memory formation after mild COVID-19. Each CDR3 protein is one row after TCRdb ran MiXCR on the 5' RACE reads. The table lists a few hundred thousand distinct CDR3 sequences, under 30% of them singletons, with roughly 14% in the top ten. The sample consisted of PBMCs or a T cell subset sorted from them (not recorded which). These receptors were collected from an adult woman who had mild COVID-19 (a few samples of this study predate the infection). Cell type and time point are not known.

This sequence joins TRBV10-3 and TRBJ2-7; D is ambiguous. The CDR3 loop spans 13 amino acids. V was trimmed by 2 bases and J by 3 bases, leaving 8 bases between them. The germline CDR1 and CDR2 sequences are ENHRY and SYGVKD. The CDR3 DNA reads TGTGCCATCAGTGAGAGCCAAAACTACGAGCAGTACTTC. It is translated as CAISESQNYEQYF.

In its sample, this clonotype was seen a few times. The chain employs TRBV15 and TRBJ2-5; TRBD2 matches 9 bases. Germline V lookup: CDR1 LNHNV, CDR2 YYDKDF (reference sequence). J was trimmed by 3 bases and V by 0 bases; bases with no gene match: 5. The CDR3 covers 16 residues. The CDR3 coding sequence is TGTGCCACCAGCAGAGACCTAGCGGGGTATGAAGAGACCCAGTACTTC. It codes for CATSRDLAGYEETQYF.

J is TRBJ2-3 and V is TRBV20-1; 8 nucleotides line up with TRBD2. The CDR3 consists of 14 residues. J was trimmed by 4 bases and V by 1 base; bases with no gene match: 4. Germline V gene sequence: CDR1 DFQATT, CDR2 SNEGSKA (reference sequence). The CDR3 nucleotides are TGCAGTGCTAGAGCTGGAGCGGGGGCAGATACGCAGTATTTT. Protein product: CSARAGAGADTQYF.